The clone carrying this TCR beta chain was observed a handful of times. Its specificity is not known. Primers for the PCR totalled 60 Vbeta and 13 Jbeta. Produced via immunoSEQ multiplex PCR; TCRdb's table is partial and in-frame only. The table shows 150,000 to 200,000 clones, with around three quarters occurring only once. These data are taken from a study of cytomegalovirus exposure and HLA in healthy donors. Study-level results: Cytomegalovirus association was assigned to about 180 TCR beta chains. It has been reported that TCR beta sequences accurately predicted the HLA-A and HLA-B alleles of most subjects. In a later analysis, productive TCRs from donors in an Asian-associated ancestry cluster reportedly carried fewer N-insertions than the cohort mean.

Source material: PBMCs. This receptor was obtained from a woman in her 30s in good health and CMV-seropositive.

CDR3 coding DNA: TGCGCCAGCAGCCCTATTGAGGCGGCGGGGGAGACCCAGTACTTC. Protein: CASSPIEAAGETQYF. The V and J genes are TRBV4-1 and TRBJ2-5, with D tentatively TRBD2 (6 bases). CDR3 length equals 15 residues. Germline V gene data show CDR1 as MGHRA and CDR2 as YSYEKL. V was shortened by 4 bases and J by 5 bases, with 17 bases between the two germline ends.